The 21 T cell receptor beta chains below were found in one sample sequenced in a study of cytomegalovirus exposure and HLA in healthy donors. PCR amplification relied on 60 Vbeta primers (plus 13 Jbeta primers). TCRdb keeps only in-frame clones here, not all; method: immunoSEQ multiplex PCR. The table has fewer than 75,000 clones, about four fifths seen once. The sample consisted of PBMCs. The receptors were sampled from a woman in her 30s in good health and CMV-seronegative.

The chain's CDR3 is CAWSTGGAYEQYF. The CDR3 DNA reads TGTGCCTGGAGTACGGGGGGAGCCTACGAGCAGTACTTC. The chain couples TRBV30 to TRBJ2-5; 7 nucleotides line up with TRBD2. The assigned J gene may be wrong: the sequence end matches TRBJ2-7 better. The CDR3 sequence is 13 residues long. The germline V gene has CDR1 GTSNPN and CDR2 SVGIG (reference sequence).

The chain is built from TRBV30 and TRBJ2-1; 8 bases line up with TRBD2. CDR3 size: 14 residues. The germline gives CDR1 GTSNPN, CDR2 SVGIG (reference sequence). With 3 bases clipped from V and 6 bases from J, the junction kept 7 bases outside the gene matches. CDR3 in DNA: TGTGCCTGGAGATCCGGGACTAGTCTCAATGAGCAGTTCTTC. It encodes CAWRSGTSLNEQFF.

The J gene is TRBJ2-1, the V gene TRBV9, with 8 bases that match TRBD1. Per the germline V gene, CDR1 is SGDLS and CDR2 is YYNGEE. V gave up 3 bases and J gave up 9 bases; unmatched junction bases: 2. The length of the CDR3 is 12 residues. The CDR3 region has the DNA TGTGCCAGCAGCGCGACAGGGGCTGAGCAGTTCTTC. Protein sequence: CASSATGAEQFF.

The chain couples TRBV6-1 to TRBJ2-1; TRBD2 matches at 11 bases. The CDR3 totals 14 residues. CDR1 MNHNS and CDR2 SASEGT come from the germline V gene. The junction had 6 bases not matched to a gene; V was cut back by 8 bases and J by 6 bases. The CDR3 DNA follows: TGTGCCAGCCTGATTAGCGGGGGGGGCAATGAGCAGTTCTTC. Amino acid sequence: CASLISGGGNEQFF.

In DNA form, the CDR3 reads TGTGCCAGCAGCTTTAGCCTAGAGGGCTACACCTTC. As protein: CASSFSLEGYTF. The rearrangement joins TRBV5-8 to TRBJ1-2, with D hard to call. CDR1 and CDR2 from the germline V gene are SGHTS and YDEGEE. There are 12 residues in the CDR3. V was clipped by 2 bases and J by 8 bases, with 10 bases between them.

This chain connects TRBV9 to TRBJ2-5; the D gene is possibly TRBD2 (6 bases). The CDR3 sequence is 15 residues long. With 3 bases removed from V and 5 bases from J, the gap between germline ends came to 17 bases. The germline CDR1 and CDR2 sequences are SGDLS and YYNGEE. As DNA, the CDR3 is TGTGCCAGCAGCGAAAGGCCCAGCGGGTGGGAGACCCAGTACTTC. It translates to CASSERPSGWETQYF. Together with reference TRBV9 and TRBJ2-5, the CDR3 gives the full variable domain: DSGVTQTPKHLITATGQRVTLRCSPRSGDLSVYWYQQSLDQGLQFLIQYYNGEERAKGNILERFSAQQFPDLHSELNLSSLELGDSALYFCASSERPSGWETQYFGPGTRLLVL.

This clone was found a few times. This chain joins TRBV27 and TRBJ2-7; D is uncertain. Per germline, CDR1 MNHEY and CDR2 SMNVEV (reference sequence). V shed 0 bases and J shed 1 base, with 7 bases lying between them. The CDR3 spans 14 residues. CDR3 residues: CASSLSAQSYEQYF. The CDR3 region has the DNA TGTGCCAGCAGTTTATCGGCCCAATCCTACGAGCAGTACTTC.

The gene calls are TRBV4-3 and TRBJ2-7; tentative D call: TRBD2 (6 bases). V shed 4 bases and J shed 5 bases, with 12 bases lying between them. In germline, CDR1 is LGHNA, CDR2 YSLEER. The CDR3 loop spans 13 amino acids. For the CDR3, the DNA is TGCGCCAGCAGCCCAAAGGAGGGCAACGAGCAGTACTTC. Protein sequence: CASSPKEGNEQYF.

The gene calls are TRBV29-1 and TRBJ1-2, with D uncertain. With 5 bases removed from V and 3 bases from J, the gap between germline ends came to 7 bases. The CDR3 covers 11 residues. Per germline, CDR1 SQVTM and CDR2 ANQGSEA. The CDR3 loop reads CSVYSHYGYTF. CDR3 coding DNA: TGCAGCGTTTACAGCCACTATGGCTACACCTTC.

V is TRBV30 and J is TRBJ2-1, with 14 bases lining up with TRBD2. J gave up 16 bases and V 1 base, and 6 bases lay outside the gene matches. The CDR3 runs 13 residues. The germline V gene encodes CDR1 GTSNPN and CDR2 SVGIG (reference sequence). CDR3 in DNA: TGTGCCTGGAGTGCGGGACTAGCGGGAGTTCAATTCTTC. The encoded protein is CAWSAGLAGVQFF.

The V and J genes are TRBV30 and TRBJ1-2; TRBD1 matches 9 bases. CDR3 length: 15 residues. Trimming took 0 bases from V and 4 from J; bases not matched to a gene: 6. Germline CDR1 is GTSNPN and CDR2 is SVGIG (reference sequence). This chain's CDR3 is CAWSVRDRAIYGYTF. DNA of the CDR3: TGTGCCTGGAGTGTCCGGGACAGGGCTATCTATGGCTACACCTTC.

The chain couples TRBV10-3 to TRBJ2-1, with 10 bases lining up with TRBD1. Germline V gives CDR1 ENHRY, CDR2 SYGVKD. CDR3 length: 15 residues. V dropped 6 bases and J dropped 1; count of bases not matched to a gene: 3. In nucleotides, the CDR3 is TGTGCCATCAGGGGGACAGGGGTATCCTACAATGAGCAGTTCTTC. It encodes CAIRGTGVSYNEQFF.

This rearrangement joins TRBV5-4 to TRBJ2-7, with D perhaps TRBD1 (5 bases). The CDR3 spans 13 residues. V was pared by 1 base and J by 6 bases, with 11 bases between. Germline loops: CDR1 SGHNT, CDR2 YYREEE (reference sequence). Here the CDR3 DNA reads TGTGCCAGCAGCTTGCCCAGGGCTCGCGAGCAGTACTTC. Encoded protein: CASSLPRAREQYF. The full variable domain, its missing parts supplied by reference TRBV5-4 and TRBJ2-7, is ETGVTQSPTHLIKTRGQQVTLRCSSQSGHNTVSWYQQALGQGPQFIFQYYREEENGRGNFPPRFSGLQFPNYSSELNVNALELDDSALYLCASSLPRAREQYFGPGTRLTVT.

This clone occurred a few times. This chain uses TRBV10-1 with TRBJ2-7; the match to TRBD2 covers 15 bases. Germline V lookup: CDR1 WNHNN, CDR2 SYGVQD (reference sequence). J gave up 9 bases and V 3 bases, and 6 bases lay outside the gene matches. CDR3 length: 15 amino acids. The CDR3 sequence is CASSDGLAGGPVQYF. CDR3 sequence (DNA): TGCGCCAGCAGTGATGGACTAGCGGGAGGGCCAGTGCAGTACTTC.

The chain joins TRBV30 to TRBJ2-3, with D maybe TRBD2 (7 bases). This CDR3 has 14 residues. V was cut by 3 bases and J by 0 bases, with 10 bases left in between. Germline V gives CDR1 GTSNPN, CDR2 SVGIG (reference sequence). As DNA, the CDR3 is TGTGCCTGGAGCGGGGGGCAGAGCACAGATACGCAGTATTTT. Protein sequence: CAWSGGQSTDTQYF.

This clone has only a few counts. The V and J genes are TRBV27 and TRBJ2-7; 7 bases fit TRBD2. The CDR3 runs to 14 residues. CDR1 is MNHEY and CDR2 is SMNVEV in the germline V gene (reference sequence). V trimming: 8 bases; J trimming: 6 bases; junction bases outside the gene matches: 13. CDR3 nucleotides: TGTGCCAGCTCTATCGGACTAGAGGTCCCCGAGCAGTACTTC. Its protein is CASSIGLEVPEQYF.

J is TRBJ2-3 and V is TRBV30; the D is unclear. In germline, CDR1 is GTSNPN, CDR2 SVGIG (reference sequence). CDR3 length equals 15 residues. With 0 bases removed from V and 4 bases from J, the gap between germline ends came to 14 bases. The CDR3 nucleotides are TGTGCCTGGAGTGTTCCACCAGGTGGTCCAGATACGCAGTATTTT. Protein sequence: CAWSVPPGGPDTQYF.

The V gene is TRBV7-9, the J gene TRBJ1-5; D is undetermined. Germline V gives CDR1 SEHNR, CDR2 FQNEAQ (reference sequence). Between the trimmed V and J ends, which lost 5 bases and 6 bases, there was a span of 17 bases. This CDR3 has 15 amino acids. The CDR3 loop reads CASSPNGFDSQPQHF. CDR3 DNA: TGTGCCAGCAGCCCTAACGGGTTCGATAGTCAGCCCCAGCATTTT. The full variable domain, with the rest looked up from reference TRBV7-9 and TRBJ1-5, is DTGVSQNPRHKITKRGQNVTFRCDPISEHNRLYWYRQTLGQGPEFLTYFQNEAQLEKSRLLSDRFSAERPKGSFSTLEIQRTEQGDSAMYLCASSPNGFDSQPQHFGDGTRLSIL.

By proportion, this clone is medium-sized. This chain connects TRBV12-5 to TRBJ2-4; TRBD1 might be the D (6 bases). Germline V gene data show CDR1 as LGHNT and CDR2 as FRNRAP. The CDR3 loop spans 15 amino acids. Trimming shortened V by 0 bases and J by 3 bases, and 9 bases separated the two germline ends. The CDR3 DNA reads as TGTGCTAGTGGTTTGGTAGGGGGAGTCAAAAACATTCAGTACTTC. This sequence encodes CASGLVGGVKNIQYF.

The genes are TRBV6-1 and TRBJ2-1; D is ambiguous. The CDR3 is 14 amino acids. Trimming cost V 7 bases and J 4 bases, with 14 bases left between them. Per the germline V gene, CDR1 is MNHNS and CDR2 is SASEGT. The CDR3 DNA sequence: TGTGCCAGCACACAGCCCGGAAATTACAATGAGCAGTTCTTC. Amino acid sequence: CASTQPGNYNEQFF.

The chain carries TRBV4-3 and TRBJ1-1; 8 positions match TRBD1. CDR1 is LGHNA, CDR2 YSLEER, per germline. The CDR3 contains 15 residues. Trimming at V came to 0 bases and at J to 3 bases, leaving 3 bases not matched to a gene. In nucleotides, the CDR3 is TGCGCCAGCAGCCAAGAACCGGACAGGGACACTGAAGCTTTCTTT. Its protein product is CASSQEPDRDTEAFF.